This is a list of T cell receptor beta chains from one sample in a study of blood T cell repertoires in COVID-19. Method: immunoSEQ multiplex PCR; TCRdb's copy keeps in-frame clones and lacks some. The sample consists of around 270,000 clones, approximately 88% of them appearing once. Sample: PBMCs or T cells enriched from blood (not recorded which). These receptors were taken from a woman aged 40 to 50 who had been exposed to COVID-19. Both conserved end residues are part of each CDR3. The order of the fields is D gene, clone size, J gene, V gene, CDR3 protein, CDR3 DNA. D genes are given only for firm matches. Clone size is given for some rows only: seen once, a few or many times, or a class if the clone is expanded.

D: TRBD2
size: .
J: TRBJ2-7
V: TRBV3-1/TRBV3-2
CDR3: CASSPKTSGVYEQYF
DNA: TGTGCCAGCAGCCCGAAAACTAGCGGGGTATACGAGCAGTACTTC

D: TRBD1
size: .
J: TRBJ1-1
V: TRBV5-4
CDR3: CASSPGQGDPPFF
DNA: TGTGCCAGCAGCCCCGGGCAGGGGGACCCCCCTTTCTTT

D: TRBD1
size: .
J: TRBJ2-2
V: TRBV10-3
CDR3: CAISGTGTGGIGELFF
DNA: TGTGCCATCAGTGGAACCGGGACAGGGGGGATCGGGGAGCTGTTTTTT

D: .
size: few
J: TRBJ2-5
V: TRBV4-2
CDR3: CASSLLLQGTKETQYF
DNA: TGTGCCAGCAGCCTCTTACTCCAGGGGACGAAAGAGACCCAGTACTTC

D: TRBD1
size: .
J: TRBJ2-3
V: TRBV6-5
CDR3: CASNPGQSKRDTQYF
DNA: TGTGCCAGCAATCCGGGACAGTCGAAAAGAGATACGCAGTATTTT

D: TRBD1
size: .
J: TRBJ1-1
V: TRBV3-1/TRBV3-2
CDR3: CASFGLTTTRGLFGMNTEAFF
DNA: TGTGCCAGCTTCGGGTTAACGACGACCAGGGGGTTGTTTGGGATGAACACTGAAGCTTTCTTT

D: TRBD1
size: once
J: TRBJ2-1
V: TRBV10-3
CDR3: CAIRGQGSYNEQFF
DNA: TGTGCCATCAGGGGACAGGGTTCATACAATGAGCAGTTCTTC

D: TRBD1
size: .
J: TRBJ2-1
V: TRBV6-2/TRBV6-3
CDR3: CASSSAGTGVRREQFF
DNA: TGTGCCAGCAGTTCAGCCGGGACAGGGGTGCGGAGGGAGCAGTTCTTC

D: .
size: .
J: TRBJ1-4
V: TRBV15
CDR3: CATTTEGVPATNEKLFF
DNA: TGTGCCACCACTACTGAGGGGGTCCCCGCAACTAATGAAAAACTGTTTTTT

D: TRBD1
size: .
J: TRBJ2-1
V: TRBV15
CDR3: CATSRVLGQEQFF
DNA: TGTGCCACCAGCAGAGTCCTGGGACAGGAGCAGTTCTTC

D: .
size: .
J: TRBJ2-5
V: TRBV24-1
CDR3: CATRGAEETQYF
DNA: TGTGCCACCAGAGGCGCGGAAGAGACCCAGTACTTC

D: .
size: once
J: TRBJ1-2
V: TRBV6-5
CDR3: CASSYDSLYGYTF
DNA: TGTGCCAGCAGTTACGATTCTCTCTACGGCTACACCTTC

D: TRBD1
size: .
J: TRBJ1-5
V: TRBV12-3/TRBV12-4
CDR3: CASRGGGNQPQHF
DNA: TGTGCCAGCAGAGGGGGCGGCAATCAGCCCCAGCATTTT

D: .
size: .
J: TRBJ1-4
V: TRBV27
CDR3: CASSLFSATNEKLFF
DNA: TGTGCCAGCAGTTTATTCTCTGCAACTAATGAAAAACTGTTTTTT

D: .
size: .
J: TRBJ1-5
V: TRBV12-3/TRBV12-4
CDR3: CASGKGDQPQHF
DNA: TGTGCCAGCGGAAAGGGGGATCAGCCCCAGCATTTT

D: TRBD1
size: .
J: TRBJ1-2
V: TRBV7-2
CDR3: CASSTQGAGYGYTF
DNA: TGTGCCAGCAGTACACAGGGGGCAGGCTATGGCTACACCTTC

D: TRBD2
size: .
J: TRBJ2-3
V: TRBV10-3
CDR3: CAISLGGADTQYF
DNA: TGTGCCATCAGTCTCGGGGGGGCCGATACGCAGTATTTT

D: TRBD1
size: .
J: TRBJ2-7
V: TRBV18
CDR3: CASSRDSGAEQYF
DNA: TGTGCCAGCTCACGGGACAGTGGCGCCGAGCAGTACTTC

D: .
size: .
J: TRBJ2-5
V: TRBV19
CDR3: CASSRKAAPGDQYF
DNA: TGTGCCAGTAGTAGGAAGGCGGCACCGGGAGACCAGTACTTC

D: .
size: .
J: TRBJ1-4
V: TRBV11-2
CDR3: CASSLGAGVTVGKLFF
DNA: TGTGCCAGCAGCTTAGGGGCGGGCGTGACTGTAGGAAAACTGTTTTTT

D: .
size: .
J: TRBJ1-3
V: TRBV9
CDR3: CASSVVGGSGNTIYF
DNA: TGTGCCAGCAGCGTAGTAGGCGGCTCTGGAAACACCATATATTTT

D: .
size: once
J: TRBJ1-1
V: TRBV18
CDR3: CASSPSRDEAFF
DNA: TGTGCCAGCTCACCAAGCAGGGATGAAGCTTTCTTT

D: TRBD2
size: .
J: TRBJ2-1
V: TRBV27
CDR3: CASSGGREGYNEQFF
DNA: TGTGCCAGCAGCGGAGGGCGGGAGGGCTACAATGAGCAGTTCTTC

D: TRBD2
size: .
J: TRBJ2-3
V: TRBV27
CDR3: CASSSGTRFSLTDTQYF
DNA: TGTGCCAGCAGTTCCGGGACTAGGTTCTCCCTCACGGATACGCAGTATTTT

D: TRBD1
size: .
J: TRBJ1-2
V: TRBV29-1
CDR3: CSVDGDRGNYGYTF
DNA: TGCAGCGTCGATGGGGACAGGGGCAACTATGGCTACACCTTC

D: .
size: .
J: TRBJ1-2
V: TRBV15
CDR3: CATSRREEGYTF
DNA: TGTGCCACCAGCCGAAGGGAGGAAGGCTACACCTTC

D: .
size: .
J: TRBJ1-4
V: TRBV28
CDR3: CASSPAANEKLFF
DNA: TGTGCCAGCAGTCCCGCGGCTAATGAAAAACTGTTTTTT

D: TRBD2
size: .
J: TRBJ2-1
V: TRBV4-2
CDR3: CASSQDRTGGDNEQFF
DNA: TGTGCCAGCAGCCAAGATCGAACGGGGGGGGACAATGAGCAGTTCTTC

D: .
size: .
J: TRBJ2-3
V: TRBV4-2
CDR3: CASSPAGQRVTDTQYF
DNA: TGTGCCAGCAGCCCAGCCGGTCAGCGGGTCACAGATACGCAGTATTTT

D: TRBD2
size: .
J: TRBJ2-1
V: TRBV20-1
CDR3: CSASGVASGNNEQFF
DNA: TGCAGTGCTAGTGGGGTGGCTAGCGGAAACAATGAGCAGTTCTTC

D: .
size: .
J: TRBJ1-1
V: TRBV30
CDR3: CAWSPVISNTEAFF
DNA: TGTGCCTGGAGCCCTGTTATCAGTAACACTGAAGCTTTCTTT

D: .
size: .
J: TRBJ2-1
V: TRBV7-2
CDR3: CASSPVSYNEQFF
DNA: TGTGCCAGCAGCCCCGTCTCCTACAATGAGCAGTTCTTC

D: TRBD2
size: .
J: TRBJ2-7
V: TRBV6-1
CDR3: CASSEALAGGTTYEQYF
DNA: TGTGCCAGCAGTGAAGCGCTAGCGGGGGGTACAACCTACGAGCAGTACTTC

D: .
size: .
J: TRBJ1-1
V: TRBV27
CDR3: CATSSGWSEAFF
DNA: TGTGCCACCTCTTCTGGGTGGAGTGAAGCTTTCTTT

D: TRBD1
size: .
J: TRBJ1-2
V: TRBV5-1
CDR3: CASSFTGDGYTF
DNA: TGCGCCAGCAGCTTTACAGGGGATGGCTACACCTTC

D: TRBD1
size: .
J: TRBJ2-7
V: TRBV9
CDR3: CASSDPDRPPYEQYF
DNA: TGTGCCAGCAGCGACCCGGACAGGCCTCCCTACGAGCAGTACTTC

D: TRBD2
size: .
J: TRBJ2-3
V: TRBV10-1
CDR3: CASSTVQREKDTQYF
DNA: TGCGCCAGCAGCACCGTCCAGCGGGAGAAAGATACGCAGTATTTT

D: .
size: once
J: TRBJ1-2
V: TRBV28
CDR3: CASWELYGYTF
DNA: TGTGCCAGCTGGGAGCTCTATGGCTACACCTTC

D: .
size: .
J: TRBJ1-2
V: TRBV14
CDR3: CASSQKAGWTYGYTF
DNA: TGTGCCAGCAGCCAAAAAGCAGGGTGGACCTATGGCTACACCTTC

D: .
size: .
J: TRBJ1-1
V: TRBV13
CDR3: CASSLDQVRGVTEAFF
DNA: TGTGCCAGCAGCTTAGATCAGGTGCGCGGGGTCACTGAAGCTTTCTTT

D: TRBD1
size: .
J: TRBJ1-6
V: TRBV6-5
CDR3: CASSRGQSSPLHF
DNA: TGTGCCAGCAGCCGGGGACAGTCTTCACCCCTCCACTTT

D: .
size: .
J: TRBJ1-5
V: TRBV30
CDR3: CAWSVGQGSNQPQHF
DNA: TGTGCCTGGAGTGTAGGCCAGGGGAGCAATCAGCCCCAGCATTTT

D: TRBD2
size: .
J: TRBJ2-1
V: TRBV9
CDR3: CASTHSGGAGNEQFF
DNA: TGTGCCAGCACTCATAGCGGGGGGGCTGGCAATGAGCAGTTCTTC

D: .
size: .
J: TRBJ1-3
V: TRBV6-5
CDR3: CASSYRTDPRKDTIYF
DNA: TGTGCCAGCAGTTACCGAACAGACCCCCGCAAGGACACCATATATTTT

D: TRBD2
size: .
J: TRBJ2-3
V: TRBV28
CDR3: CASSPSGGATDTQYF
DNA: TGTGCCAGCAGTCCTAGCGGGGGGGCCACAGATACGCAGTATTTT